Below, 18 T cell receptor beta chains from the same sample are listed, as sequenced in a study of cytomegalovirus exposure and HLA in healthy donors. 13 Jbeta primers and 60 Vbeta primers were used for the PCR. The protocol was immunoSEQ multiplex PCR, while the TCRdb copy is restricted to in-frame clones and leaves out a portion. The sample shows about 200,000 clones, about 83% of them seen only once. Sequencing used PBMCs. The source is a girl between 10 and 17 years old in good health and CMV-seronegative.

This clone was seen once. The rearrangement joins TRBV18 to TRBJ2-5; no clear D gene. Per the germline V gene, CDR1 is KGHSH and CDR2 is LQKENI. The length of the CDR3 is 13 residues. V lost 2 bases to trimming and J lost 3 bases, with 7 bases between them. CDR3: CASSPVQKETQYF. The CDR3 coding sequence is TGTGCCAGCTCACCAGTGCAGAAAGAGACCCAGTACTTC.

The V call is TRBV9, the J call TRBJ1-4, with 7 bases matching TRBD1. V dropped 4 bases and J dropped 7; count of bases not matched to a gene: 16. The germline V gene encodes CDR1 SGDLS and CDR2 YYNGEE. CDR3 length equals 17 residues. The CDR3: CASSPSGQPSSFEKLFF. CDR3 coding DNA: TGTGCCAGCAGCCCCTCGGGACAGCCCTCTTCGTTTGAAAAACTGTTTTTT.

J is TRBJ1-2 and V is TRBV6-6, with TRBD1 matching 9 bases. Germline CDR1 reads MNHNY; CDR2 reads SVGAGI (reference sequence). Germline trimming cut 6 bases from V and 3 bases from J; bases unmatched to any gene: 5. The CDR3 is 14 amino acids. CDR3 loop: CASREQGADYGYTF. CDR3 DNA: TGTGCCAGCAGAGAACAGGGGGCGGACTATGGCTACACCTTC.

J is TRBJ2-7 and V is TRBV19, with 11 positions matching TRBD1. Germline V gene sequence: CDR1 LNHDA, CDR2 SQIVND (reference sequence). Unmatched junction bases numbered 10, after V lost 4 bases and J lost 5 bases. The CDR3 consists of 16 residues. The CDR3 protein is CASSSADRGLFDEQYF. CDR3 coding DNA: TGTGCCAGTAGTAGCGCGGACAGGGGGCTTTTCGACGAGCAGTACTTC.

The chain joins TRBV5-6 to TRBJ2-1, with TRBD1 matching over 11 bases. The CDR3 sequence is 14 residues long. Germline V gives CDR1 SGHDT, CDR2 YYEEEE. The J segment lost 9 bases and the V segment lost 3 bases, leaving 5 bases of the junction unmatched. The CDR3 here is CASSSGQGAAEQFF. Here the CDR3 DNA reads TGTGCCAGCAGCTCTGGACAGGGGGCGGCTGAGCAGTTCTTC.

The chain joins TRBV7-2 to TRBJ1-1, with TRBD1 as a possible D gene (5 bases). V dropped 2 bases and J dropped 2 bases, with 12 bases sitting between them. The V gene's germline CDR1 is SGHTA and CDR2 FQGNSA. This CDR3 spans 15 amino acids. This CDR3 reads CASSLSGVANTEAFF. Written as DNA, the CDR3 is TGTGCCAGCAGCTTATCGGGGGTAGCCAACACTGAAGCTTTCTTT.

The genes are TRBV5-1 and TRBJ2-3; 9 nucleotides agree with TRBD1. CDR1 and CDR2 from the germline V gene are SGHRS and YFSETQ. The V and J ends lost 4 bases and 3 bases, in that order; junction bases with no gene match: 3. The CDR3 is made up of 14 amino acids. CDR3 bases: TGCGCCAGCAGCGGGGACAGGGCAACAGATACGCAGTATTTT. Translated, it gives CASSGDRATDTQYF. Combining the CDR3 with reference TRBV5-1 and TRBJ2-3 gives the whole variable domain KAGVTQTPRYLIKTRGQQVTLSCSPISGHRSVSWYQQTPGQGLQFLFEYFSETQRNKGNFPGRFSGRQFSNSRSEMNVSTLELGDSALYLCASSGDRATDTQYFGPGTRLTVL.

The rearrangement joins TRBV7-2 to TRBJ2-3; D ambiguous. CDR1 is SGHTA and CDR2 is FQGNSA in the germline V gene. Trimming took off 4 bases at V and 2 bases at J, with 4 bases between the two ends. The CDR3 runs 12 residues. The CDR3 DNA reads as TGTGCCAGCAGCTCAAACACAGATACGCAGTATTTT. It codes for CASSSNTDTQYF.

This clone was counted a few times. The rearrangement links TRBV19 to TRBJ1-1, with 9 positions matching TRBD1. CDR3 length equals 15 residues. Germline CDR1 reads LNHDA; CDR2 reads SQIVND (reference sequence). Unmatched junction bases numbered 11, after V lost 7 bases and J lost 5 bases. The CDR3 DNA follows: TGTGCCAGTAATCGGAAACAGGGGGCATGGACTGAAGCTTTCTTT. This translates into CASNRKQGAWTEAFF.

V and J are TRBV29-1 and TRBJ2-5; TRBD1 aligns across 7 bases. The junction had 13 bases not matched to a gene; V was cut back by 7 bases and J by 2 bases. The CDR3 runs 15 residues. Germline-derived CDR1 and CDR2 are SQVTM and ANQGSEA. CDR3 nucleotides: TGCAGCGCCGACCCGACAGGGCGTAGTCAAGAGACCCAGTACTTC. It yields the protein CSADPTGRSQETQYF.

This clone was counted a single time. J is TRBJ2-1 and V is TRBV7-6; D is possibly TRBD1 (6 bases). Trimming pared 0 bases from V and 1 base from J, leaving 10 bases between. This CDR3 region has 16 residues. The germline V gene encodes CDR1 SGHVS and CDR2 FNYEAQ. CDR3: CASSLAGAESYNEQFF. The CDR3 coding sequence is TGTGCCAGCAGCTTAGCGGGGGCTGAATCCTACAATGAGCAGTTCTTC.

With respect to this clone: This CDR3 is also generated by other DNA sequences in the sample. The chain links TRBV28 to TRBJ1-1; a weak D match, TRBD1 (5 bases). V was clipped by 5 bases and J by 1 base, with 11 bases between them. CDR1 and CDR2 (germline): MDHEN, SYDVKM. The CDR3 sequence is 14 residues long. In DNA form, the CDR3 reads TGTGCCAGCAGTCTTTTGGGGGGGAACACTGAAGCTTTCTTT. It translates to CASSLLGGNTEAFF.

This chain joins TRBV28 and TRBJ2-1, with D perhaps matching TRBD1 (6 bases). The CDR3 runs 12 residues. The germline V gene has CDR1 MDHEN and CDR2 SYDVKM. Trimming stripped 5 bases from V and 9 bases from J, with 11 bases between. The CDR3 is CASSEQGSEQFF. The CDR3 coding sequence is TGTGCCAGCAGTGAACAGGGAAGTGAGCAGTTCTTC.

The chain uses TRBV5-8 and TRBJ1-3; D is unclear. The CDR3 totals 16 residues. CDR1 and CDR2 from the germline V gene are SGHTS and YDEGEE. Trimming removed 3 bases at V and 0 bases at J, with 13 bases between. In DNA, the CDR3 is TGTGCCAGCAGCTCATCGAGGAGGGCCTCTGGAAACACCATATATTTT. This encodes CASSSSRRASGNTIYF.

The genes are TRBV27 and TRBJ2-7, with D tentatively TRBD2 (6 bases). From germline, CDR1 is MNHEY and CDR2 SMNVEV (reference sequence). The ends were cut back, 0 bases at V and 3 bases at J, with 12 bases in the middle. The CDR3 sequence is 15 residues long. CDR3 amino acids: CASSLSIGEVYEQYF. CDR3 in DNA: TGTGCCAGCAGTTTATCGATCGGGGAGGTCTACGAGCAGTACTTC.

For the CDR3, the DNA is TGTGCCTGGAGTATGGGACAGGGAAGAGAAAAACTGTTTTTT. Encoded protein: CAWSMGQGREKLFF. V usage is TRBV30 and J usage is TRBJ1-4; 9 positions match TRBD1. Germline CDR1 GTSNPN, CDR2 SVGIG (reference sequence). The V segment lost 2 bases and the J segment 8 bases; nucleotides outside the gene matches: 6. CDR3 length: 14 residues.

In DNA, the CDR3 is TGTGCCATCAGTGAAAGCGGCAGGGGGCGTCGGGAGACCCAGTACTTC. Translation: CAISESGRGRRETQYF. The chain has TRBV10-3 and TRBJ2-5; 8 positions agree with TRBD1. V was clipped by 3 bases and J by 5 bases; unmatched bases: 11. The CDR3 has 16 residues. CDR1 and CDR2 (germline): ENHRY, SYGVKD.

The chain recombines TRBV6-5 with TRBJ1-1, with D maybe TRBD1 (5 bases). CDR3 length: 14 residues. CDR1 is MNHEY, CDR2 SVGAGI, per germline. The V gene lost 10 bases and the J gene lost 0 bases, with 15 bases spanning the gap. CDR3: CAIPVRQMNTEAFF. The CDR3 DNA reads TGTGCCATCCCCGTTCGACAGATGAACACTGAAGCTTTCTTT.